The 3 T cell receptor beta chains below were found in one sample sequenced in a study of cytomegalovirus exposure and HLA in healthy donors. Primers for the PCR totalled 60 Vbeta and 13 Jbeta. Produced via immunoSEQ multiplex PCR; TCRdb's table is partial and in-frame only. The data hold 200,000 or so clones, with 65% to 85% observed a single time. The sample was PBMCs. All receptors derive from a man in his thirties or forties in good health and CMV-seronegative.

The chain uses TRBV7-7 and TRBJ1-6, with 8 bases matching TRBD1. The germline V gene encodes CDR1 SSHAT and CDR2 FNYEAQ (reference sequence). CDR3 length equals 11 residues. This CDR3 reads CAPRADRDFHF. In DNA, the CDR3 is TGTGCTCCGAGGGCGGACAGGGATTTCCACTTT.

This clone turned up a few times. The chain has TRBV4-3 and TRBJ2-2; TRBD1 matches at 10 bases. CDR1 LGHNA and CDR2 YSLEER come from the germline V gene. Germline trimming cut 2 bases from V and 6 bases from J; bases unmatched to any gene: 6. The CDR3 covers 16 residues. The CDR3 region is CASSQTAGTGAGELFF. The DNA for the CDR3 is TGCGCCAGCAGCCAAACTGCCGGGACAGGGGCCGGGGAGCTGTTTTTT.

This rearrangement joins TRBV9 to TRBJ2-7; 7 bases match TRBD1. Germline CDR1 is SGDLS and CDR2 is YYNGEE. J lost 3 bases, V lost 0 bases, and 12 bases had no gene match. The CDR3 totals 17 residues. CDR3 residues: CASSVESSETGLYEQYF. In DNA, the CDR3 is TGTGCCAGCAGCGTAGAGTCCTCCGAGACAGGGCTCTACGAGCAGTACTTC.